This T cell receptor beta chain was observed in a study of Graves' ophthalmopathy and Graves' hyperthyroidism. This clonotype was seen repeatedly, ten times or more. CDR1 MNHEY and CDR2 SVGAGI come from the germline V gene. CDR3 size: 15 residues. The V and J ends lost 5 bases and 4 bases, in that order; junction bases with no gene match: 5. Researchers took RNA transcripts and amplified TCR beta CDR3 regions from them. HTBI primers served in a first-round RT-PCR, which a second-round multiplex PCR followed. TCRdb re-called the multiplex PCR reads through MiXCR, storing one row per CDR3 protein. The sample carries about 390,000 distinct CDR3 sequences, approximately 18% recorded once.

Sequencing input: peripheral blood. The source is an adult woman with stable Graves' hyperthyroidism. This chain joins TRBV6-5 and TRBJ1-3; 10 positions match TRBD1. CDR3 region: CASSPGTGAGNTIYF. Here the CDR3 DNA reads TGTGCCAGCAGTCCCGGGACAGGGGCCGGAAACACCATATATTTT.